The entry below describes one T cell receptor beta chain. The target antigen is unknown. This specimen belongs to a study of response to subunit inactivated influenza vaccine. The study's findings and limits: Only a handful of new T cells, the authors suggested, are recruited with each seasonal influenza vaccination.

One entry per CDR3 protein results from TCRdb running MiXCR on the RT-PCR reads. This table has approximately 520,000 distinct CDR3 sequences, about 25% appearing once. The CDR3 is 17 amino acids. CDR1 is MNHEY, CDR2 SVGAGI, per germline. Trimming removed 4 bases from V and 1 base from J; junction bases left unmatched: 11. The J gene is TRBJ2-7, the V gene TRBV6-5, with 9 nucleotides matching TRBD2. The receptor was derived from a man aged 45 to 65 who received an inactivated influenza vaccine. The sequenced sample was CD4+ T cells sorted from PBMCs, obtained roughly 5 days after vaccination. This chain's CDR3 is CASSSFRLADRSYEQYF. The CDR3 DNA follows: TGTGCCAGCAGTTCCTTCCGACTAGCGGATCGTTCCTACGAGCAGTACTTC.